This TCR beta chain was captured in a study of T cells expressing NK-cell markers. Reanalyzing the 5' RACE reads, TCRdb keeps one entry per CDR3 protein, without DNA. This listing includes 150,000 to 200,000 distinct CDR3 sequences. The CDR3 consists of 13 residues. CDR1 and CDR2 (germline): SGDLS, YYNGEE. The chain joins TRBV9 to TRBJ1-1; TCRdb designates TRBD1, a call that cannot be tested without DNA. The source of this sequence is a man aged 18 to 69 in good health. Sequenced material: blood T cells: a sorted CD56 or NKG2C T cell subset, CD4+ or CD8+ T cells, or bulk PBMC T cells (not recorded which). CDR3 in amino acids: CASSPTGGTEAFF.